This T cell receptor beta chain stems from a study of blood T cell repertoires in COVID-19. Across the whole study: Both acute and convalescent COVID-19 samples were obtained from the United States, Italy and Spain.

Study processing details: Estimation of nucleated cell counts was performed using reference gene primer amplification. Data came from immunoSEQ multiplex PCR; TCRdb stores just in-frame clones and leaves some out. Clone size and V and J calls were adopted from that table, with D and trimming inferred from the DNA. This sample has fewer than 65,000 clones, with just over 85% found just once. The CDR3 runs 14 residues. Germline CDR1 and CDR2: MGHRA and YSYEKL. The V gene end was trimmed by 4 bases and the J gene end by 8 bases; junction bases not matched to a gene: 3. V usage is TRBV4-1 and J usage is TRBJ1-3, with 12 bases fitting TRBD1. The source material was peripheral blood. This receptor was taken from a woman older than 75 with acute or convalescent COVID-19. The CDR3 nucleotides are TGCGCCAGCAGCCCGGGACAGGGGGCATACACCATATATTTT. This encodes CASSPGQGAYTIYF.